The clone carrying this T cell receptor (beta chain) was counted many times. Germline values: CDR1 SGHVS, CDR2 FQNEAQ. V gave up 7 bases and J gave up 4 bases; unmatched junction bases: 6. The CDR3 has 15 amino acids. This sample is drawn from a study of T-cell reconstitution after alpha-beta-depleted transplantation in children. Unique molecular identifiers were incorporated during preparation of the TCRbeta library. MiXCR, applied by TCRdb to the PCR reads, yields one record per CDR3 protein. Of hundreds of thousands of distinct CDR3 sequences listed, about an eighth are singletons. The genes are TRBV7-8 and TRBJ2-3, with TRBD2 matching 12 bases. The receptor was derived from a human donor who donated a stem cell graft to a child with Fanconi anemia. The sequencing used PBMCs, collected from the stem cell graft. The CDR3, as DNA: TGTGCCAGCACCATGACTAGCGGGGGATCAGATACGCAGTATTTT. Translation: CASTMTSGGSDTQYF.